Following are 27 T cell receptor beta chains from one sample sequenced in a study of T-cell reconstitution after alpha-beta-depleted transplantation in children. The TCRbeta library was prepared with unique molecular identifiers. TCRdb called the PCR reads again in MiXCR, with one record for every CDR3 protein. This table holds around 960,000 distinct CDR3 sequences, roughly 29% found once. The sequencing here drew on PBMCs, mostly from graft donor cells, taken 360 days after TCRalphabeta/CD19-depleted stem cell transplant. All receptors derive from a boy less than two years old who had a stem cell transplant for SCID, so the T cells may come from the graft donor.

The gene calls are TRBV29-1 and TRBJ1-2; TRBD1 matches at 8 bases. Germline V gives CDR1 SQVTM, CDR2 ANQGSEA. Trimming took 8 bases from V and 3 from J; bases not matched to a gene: 8. The CDR3 spans 13 residues. The CDR3 region is CSITGGGDYGYTF. CDR3 DNA: TGCAGCATAACAGGGGGAGGAGACTATGGCTACACCTTC.

The chain carries TRBV7-2 and TRBJ2-1; 9 bases fit TRBD2. The length of the CDR3 is 14 residues. V was pared by 5 bases and J by 8 bases, with 7 bases of the junction left unmatched. Germline lookup yields CDR1 SGHTA and CDR2 FQGNSA. The CDR3 sequence is CASSRGGVGYEQFF. The CDR3 DNA reads as TGTGCCAGCAGCCGCGGGGGGGTCGGCTATGAGCAGTTCTTC. The full variable domain, completed using reference TRBV7-2 and TRBJ2-1, is GAGVSQSPSNKVTEKGKDVELRCDPISGHTALYWYRQSLGQGLEFLIYFQGNSAPDKSGLPSDRFSAERTGGSVSTLTIQRTQQEDSAVYLCASSRGGVGYEQFFGPGTRLTVL.

This clonotype was picked up a small number of times. This chain connects TRBV7-2 to TRBJ1-2; D remains unclear. From germline, CDR1 is SGHTA and CDR2 FQGNSA. Trimming took 1 base from V and 0 from J, leaving 18 bases between them. The CDR3 extends over 18 amino acids. CDR3 bases: TGTGCCAGCAGCTTAGGGCGGGTTAGGTCGGGAGCTAACTATGGCTACACCTTC. This codes for CASSLGRVRSGANYGYTF.

The genes are TRBV12-3 or TRBV12-4 and TRBJ2-1, with 11 positions matching TRBD2. V was clipped by 3 bases and J by 6 bases; unmatched bases: 7. The length of the CDR3 is 16 residues. The CDR3 sequence is CASSFPGLAGLNEQFF. The CDR3 nucleotides are TGTGCCAGCAGTTTTCCCGGACTAGCGGGCCTCAATGAGCAGTTCTTC.

The rearrangement uses TRBV11-1 and TRBJ2-7; D gene ambiguous. Germline V gives CDR1 SGHAT, CDR2 FQDESV (reference sequence). This CDR3 spans 13 amino acids. V was pared by 0 bases and J by 5 bases, with 8 bases between. The CDR3 loop is CASSLARTNEQYF. As DNA, the CDR3 is TGTGCCAGCAGCTTAGCCCGAACCAACGAGCAGTACTTC.

This clonotype was detected only a few times. The chain employs TRBV29-1 and TRBJ1-1, with 9 nucleotides matching TRBD1. This CDR3 has 15 amino acids. The germline V gene encodes CDR1 SQVTM and CDR2 ANQGSEA. Trimming took 5 bases from V and 3 from J; bases not matched to a gene: 10. Here the CDR3 reads CSVYDRGSLYTEAFF. The DNA of the CDR3 is TGCAGCGTTTACGACAGGGGGAGTCTATACACTGAAGCTTTCTTT.

The chain joins TRBV29-1 to TRBJ1-1; D remains unclear. Germline CDR1 is SQVTM and CDR2 is ANQGSEA. This CDR3 is 13 amino acids long. V gave up 4 bases and J gave up 8 bases, with 17 bases separating them. The CDR3 region is CSVVLGSRAEAFF. For the CDR3, the DNA is TGCAGCGTTGTGTTGGGTTCTAGAGCGGAAGCTTTCTTT.

The V gene is TRBV12-3 or TRBV12-4, the J gene TRBJ2-7; the D call may be TRBD1 or TRBD2 (5 bases each). The CDR3 has 14 amino acids. V lost 7 bases and J lost 5, with 18 bases in between. DNA of the CDR3: TGTGCCAGCAACAAAGGGACCCCGACGAACGAGCAGTACTTC. Translation gives CASNKGTPTNEQYF.

This clonotype has a handful of counts. The chain recombines TRBV5-5 with TRBJ2-3; D call uncertain. Germline-derived CDR1 and CDR2 are SGHKS and YYEKEE (reference sequence). The length of the CDR3 is 14 residues. The V and J ends lost 4 bases and 3 bases respectively, with 12 bases between them. CDR3 bases: TGTGCCAGCAGCCCCGATCTTCCGACAGATACGCAGTATTTT. This encodes CASSPDLPTDTQYF.

The genes are TRBV2 and TRBJ2-2; D gene uncertain. The CDR3 totals 14 residues. Germline V gene data show CDR1 as SNHLY and CDR2 as FYNNEI. Trimming took off 3 bases at V and 3 bases at J, with 8 bases between the two ends. The CDR3, as DNA: TGTGCCAGCAGTGAGGGCCGAGACACCGGGGAGCTGTTTTTT. Translated: CASSEGRDTGELFF.

This clonotype has just one count. The chain carries TRBV20-1 and TRBJ2-7; D is possibly TRBD2 (6 bases). The CDR3 extends over 13 amino acids. Germline CDR1 reads DFQATT; CDR2 reads SNEGSKA (reference sequence). Deletions cut 0 bases from V and 4 bases from J, with 10 bases between. DNA for the CDR3: TGCAGTGCTAGAGATGGGGAGGCTTACGAGCAGTACTTC. Encoded protein: CSARDGEAYEQYF.

The chain uses TRBV20-1 and TRBJ2-1; TRBD1 matches at 9 bases. From germline, CDR1 is DFQATT and CDR2 SNEGSKA (reference sequence). The CDR3 is made up of 15 amino acids. With V trimmed by 1 base and J by 1 base, 2 bases remained unmatched. The CDR3 here is CSARVDRGSYNEQFF. The CDR3 region has the DNA TGCAGTGCTAGAGTCGACAGGGGGTCCTACAATGAGCAGTTCTTC.

This clonotype has more than one count but fewer than ten. The chain uses TRBV28 and TRBJ2-7; weak D call: TRBD1 (5 bases). CDR1 and CDR2 from the germline V gene are MDHEN and SYDVKM. The CDR3 contains 12 residues. V was shortened by 4 bases and J by 5 bases, with 9 bases between the two germline ends. CDR3 nucleotide sequence: TGTGCCAGCAGTTGGCAGGGCCACGAGCAGTACTTC. Its protein is CASSWQGHEQYF.

In its sample, this clonotype was seen a few times. The genes are TRBV10-3 and TRBJ2-7; possible D gene TRBD1, 5 bases. This CDR3 has 14 amino acids. The germline V gene encodes CDR1 ENHRY and CDR2 SYGVKD. Trimming shortened V by 9 bases and J by 1 base, and 16 bases separated the two germline ends. Written as DNA, the CDR3 is TGTGCCATAGCCCCAGGGCTGCTGTCCTACGAGCAGTACTTC. The encoded protein is CAIAPGLLSYEQYF.

This clonotype is a singleton in its sample. The V call is TRBV2, the J call TRBJ2-7; D might be TRBD1 (5 bases). Looked up from germline, CDR1 is SNHLY and CDR2 is FYNNEI. This CDR3 is 14 amino acids long. Deletions cut 3 bases from V and 4 bases from J, with 13 bases between. The CDR3 nucleotides read TGTGCCAGCAGTGATGGGCAGGGAAAGTACGAGCAGTACTTC. It is translated as CASSDGQGKYEQYF.

This clonotype was seen more than once but under ten times. The rearrangement joins TRBV5-1 to TRBJ1-6; D possibly corresponds to TRBD1 (5 bases). Germline V lookup: CDR1 SGHRS, CDR2 YFSETQ. The CDR3 length is 14 residues. V lost 8 bases to trimming and J lost 7 bases, with 16 bases between them. DNA of the CDR3: TGCGCCAGTCAAGCCGGGACGGGGAATTCACCCCTCCACTTT. It is translated as CASQAGTGNSPLHF.

The chain has TRBV24-1 and TRBJ2-3; D call uncertain. The germline gives CDR1 KGHDR, CDR2 SFDVKD. The ends were cut back, 6 bases at V and 5 bases at J, with 8 bases in the middle. The CDR3 has 12 residues. The CDR3 coding sequence is TGTGCCACCAGTCCACTGGGAGATACGCAGTATTTT. It translates to CATSPLGDTQYF.

The chain has TRBV29-1 and TRBJ2-3; 9 bases map to TRBD2. This CDR3 contains 16 residues. J was trimmed by 9 bases and V by 0 bases; bases with no gene match: 13. The germline V gene has CDR1 SQVTM and CDR2 ANQGSEA. CDR3 DNA: TGCAGCGTTGAAGATCCAGCGGGGGGTTCCCAGGGGACGCAGTATTTT. It encodes CSVEDPAGGSQGTQYF.

This clonotype was detected only a few times. The chain recombines TRBV3-1 with TRBJ2-3; the D gene is possibly TRBD2 (5 bases). This CDR3 comprises 16 residues. In germline, CDR1 is LGHDT, CDR2 YNNKEL (reference sequence). Trimming removed 3 bases at V and 2 bases at J, with 15 bases between. The CDR3 DNA is TGTGCCAGCAGCCAGGAGGACGGGTACTTCACAGATACGCAGTATTTT. The encoded protein is CASSQEDGYFTDTQYF.

CDR3 in amino acids: CSAHMGSAEQYF. Here the CDR3 DNA reads TGCAGTGCTCACATGGGGAGCGCCGAGCAGTACTTC. The chain uses TRBV20-1 and TRBJ2-7; D perhaps matches TRBD2 (5 bases). CDR3 length: 12 amino acids. V gave up 5 bases and J gave up 6 bases, with 14 bases separating them. Germline V lookup: CDR1 DFQATT, CDR2 SNEGSKA (reference sequence).

J is TRBJ2-3 and V is TRBV4-1, with 7 bases fitting TRBD1. V was pared by 5 bases and J by 6 bases, with 8 bases of the junction left unmatched. The CDR3 length is 14 residues. Germline V lookup: CDR1 MGHRA, CDR2 YSYEKL. The DNA for the CDR3 is TGCGCCAGCAGCTATCAGGGGGATGGGGATACGCAGTATTTT. Its protein is CASSYQGDGDTQYF.

The chain combines TRBV11-1 with TRBJ2-1; 10 nucleotides match TRBD1. V was clipped by 4 bases and J by 9 bases; unmatched bases: 6. The CDR3 totals 14 residues. Germline CDR1 is SGHAT and CDR2 is FQDESV (reference sequence). CDR3 coding DNA: TGTGCCAGCAGCTACGAGACAGGGGGCGGTGAGCAGTTCTTC. It specifies CASSYETGGGEQFF.

The CDR3 loop is CATSRERQGFFAGELFF. The CDR3 DNA sequence: TGTGCCACCAGCAGAGAAAGACAGGGGTTTTTCGCCGGGGAGCTGTTTTTT. The chain uses TRBV15 and TRBJ2-2; TRBD1 agrees at 8 bases. Germline CDR1 is LNHNV and CDR2 is YYDKDF (reference sequence). V shed 0 bases, J shed 6 bases, and the junction held 9 bases outside the gene matches. The CDR3 consists of 17 residues.

Ten or more counts support this clonotype. The chain carries TRBV4-1 and TRBJ1-2, with 7 bases aligning to TRBD1. Germline V gives CDR1 MGHRA, CDR2 YSYEKL. The ends lost 4 bases at V and 4 bases at J; junction bases unmatched: 9. The CDR3 consists of 15 residues. The CDR3 sequence is CASSLEGQRSYGYTF. The CDR3 DNA sequence: TGCGCCAGCAGCCTAGAGGGACAGCGCTCCTATGGCTACACCTTC.

The chain combines TRBV2 with TRBJ2-3; 16 nucleotides agree with TRBD2. There are 20 residues in the CDR3. Germline loops: CDR1 SNHLY, CDR2 FYNNEI. Trimming cost V 7 bases and J 2 bases; bases outside gene matches: 15. The CDR3: CASIGLGLAGGLRNTDTQYF. Written as DNA, the CDR3 is TGTGCCAGCATCGGATTGGGACTAGCGGGGGGGCTGAGAAACACAGATACGCAGTATTTT. Using reference TRBV2 and TRBJ2-3 for the parts outside the CDR3, the full variable domain is EPEVTQTPSHQVTQMGQEVILRCVPISNHLYFYWYRQILGQKVEFLVSFYNNEISEKSEIFDDQFSVERPDGSNFTLKIRSTKLEDSAMYFCASIGLGLAGGLRNTDTQYFGPGTRLTVL.

This clonotype was detected only a few times. The chain couples TRBV20-1 to TRBJ1-5; D possibly corresponds to TRBD1 (5 bases). The V gene lost 2 bases and the J gene lost 0 bases, with 14 bases spanning the gap. Germline values: CDR1 DFQATT, CDR2 SNEGSKA (reference sequence). This CDR3 has 16 residues. CDR3 sequence reads: CSARPYEGNSNQPQHF. The DNA of the CDR3 is TGCAGTGCTAGACCTTACGAGGGGAATAGCAATCAGCCCCAGCATTTT.

As regards this clonotype: A much larger clone lies a single base off, so this may be a read error. This chain links TRBV27 with TRBJ2-5; 7 bases fit TRBD1. CDR3 length: 13 residues. The V gene's germline CDR1 is MNHEY and CDR2 SMNVEV (reference sequence). CDR3 residues: CASRRKGAEIQYF. The CDR3 DNA sequence: TGTGCCAGCAGGAGGAAGGGGGCAGAGATCCAGTACTTC.